The rows below give T cell receptor beta chains drawn from one sample of a study of T cell responses to AZD1222 COVID-19 vaccine. Here immunoSEQ multiplex PCR was the method, and the copy in TCRdb shows in-frame clones only, minus some. The data contain 95,000 to 120,000 clones, more than 70% of them singletons. The sequencing used peripheral blood, collected 28 days after the second AZD1222 dose. All receptors derive from an adult who received the AZD1222 COVID-19 vaccine. Both conserved end residues are part of each CDR3. D genes are given only for firm matches. Size tells how often a clone was seen (once, few, many) or the class of an expanded clone, and some rows leave it out.

CDR3nt: TGCAGCGTTGATGAGGGAGGGGGGATTCGGGAGTTC
CDR3aa: CSVDEGGGIREF
d_gene: .
v_gene: TRBV29-1
abundance: .
j_gene: TRBJ2-7

CDR3nt: TGTGCCAGCAGTCCCCCCTCGGGGGGGCCATACGAGCAGTACTTC
CDR3aa: CASSPPSGGPYEQYF
d_gene: TRBD2
v_gene: TRBV6-8
abundance: .
j_gene: TRBJ2-7

CDR3nt: TGTGCCAGCAGTGGAGGGCAGAACACTGAAGCTTTCTTT
CDR3aa: CASSGGQNTEAFF
d_gene: .
v_gene: TRBV2
abundance: few
j_gene: TRBJ1-1

CDR3nt: TGTGCCAGCAGCTTAGTGAACAGGGAAGAGCAGTACTTC
CDR3aa: CASSLVNREEQYF
d_gene: .
v_gene: TRBV7-2
abundance: .
j_gene: TRBJ2-7

CDR3nt: TGTGCGAGCCACCGAGGACATACAAACACAGATACGCAGTATTTT
CDR3aa: CASHRGHTNTDTQYF
d_gene: .
v_gene: TRBV5-4
abundance: .
j_gene: TRBJ2-3

CDR3nt: TGTGCCAGCAGTATAGGGGGCTCGGCTCAGCCCCAGCATTTT
CDR3aa: CASSIGGSAQPQHF
d_gene: TRBD1
v_gene: TRBV28
abundance: .
j_gene: TRBJ1-5

CDR3nt: TGCGCCAGCAGCTTGCGACAGGGCGGCACTGAAGCTTTCTTT
CDR3aa: CASSLRQGGTEAFF
d_gene: TRBD1
v_gene: TRBV5-1
abundance: .
j_gene: TRBJ1-1

CDR3nt: TGTGCCAGCGGATTAGATGGAAACACCATATATTTT
CDR3aa: CASGLDGNTIYF
d_gene: .
v_gene: TRBV12-3/TRBV12-4
abundance: .
j_gene: TRBJ1-3

CDR3nt: TGCGCCAGCAGCCTACGATTGAACACTGAAGCTTTCTTT
CDR3aa: CASSLRLNTEAFF
d_gene: .
v_gene: TRBV4-3
abundance: .
j_gene: TRBJ1-1

CDR3nt: TGTGCCAGCAGCTTAGGAGGCAGCAACTACGAGCAGTACTTC
CDR3aa: CASSLGGSNYEQYF
d_gene: .
v_gene: TRBV7-2
abundance: .
j_gene: TRBJ2-7

CDR3nt: TGTGCCAGCAGCAAAATGACAGGAAATTATGGCTACACCTTC
CDR3aa: CASSKMTGNYGYTF
d_gene: .
v_gene: TRBV28
abundance: .
j_gene: TRBJ1-2

CDR3nt: TGTGCCAGCAGTTATCAGGGGCGGGCTTTCTTT
CDR3aa: CASSYQGRAFF
d_gene: .
v_gene: TRBV12-3/TRBV12-4
abundance: .
j_gene: TRBJ1-1

CDR3nt: TGTGCCACCAGTGAAAAAGGGCACAATCAGCCCCAGCATTTT
CDR3aa: CATSEKGHNQPQHF
d_gene: .
v_gene: TRBV24-1
abundance: .
j_gene: TRBJ1-5

CDR3nt: TGTGCCAGCAGCTTAGAGACCTACGAGCAGTACTTC
CDR3aa: CASSLETYEQYF
d_gene: .
v_gene: TRBV7-2
abundance: .
j_gene: TRBJ2-7

CDR3nt: TGTGCCAGCAGCTTAATGGGGGGGAGCACAGATACGCAGTATTTT
CDR3aa: CASSLMGGSTDTQYF
d_gene: TRBD2
v_gene: TRBV7-3
abundance: once
j_gene: TRBJ2-3

CDR3nt: TGTGCCAGTAGTATTCGCCCTCGAGGGGGAACTAAAGTAATGAACACTGAAGCTTTCTTT
CDR3aa: CASSIRPRGGTKVMNTEAFF
d_gene: .
v_gene: TRBV19
abundance: .
j_gene: TRBJ1-1

CDR3nt: TGCGCCAGCAGCTTGGCTGCGGGGGGGCCGTATGAGCAGTTCTTC
CDR3aa: CASSLAAGGPYEQFF
d_gene: TRBD2
v_gene: TRBV5-1
abundance: .
j_gene: TRBJ2-1

CDR3nt: TGTGCCAGCAGCCAAGACCCTGAGCAGTTCTTC
CDR3aa: CASSQDPEQFF
d_gene: .
v_gene: TRBV3-1/TRBV3-2
abundance: once
j_gene: TRBJ2-1

CDR3nt: TGTGCCAGCAGTCAAATTCGACAGGGGGCTCGGCAGCCCCAGCATTTT
CDR3aa: CASSQIRQGARQPQHF
d_gene: TRBD1
v_gene: TRBV6-2/TRBV6-3
abundance: .
j_gene: TRBJ1-5

CDR3nt: TGTGCCAGCAGCCCACAGGGGGGGAACACTGAAGCTTTCTTT
CDR3aa: CASSPQGGNTEAFF
d_gene: TRBD1
v_gene: TRBV7-8
abundance: .
j_gene: TRBJ1-1

CDR3nt: TGTGCCAGCAGCCCCGGGGGACAGGGGGCTTACGAGCAGTACTTC
CDR3aa: CASSPGGQGAYEQYF
d_gene: TRBD1
v_gene: TRBV11-3
abundance: .
j_gene: TRBJ2-7

CDR3nt: TGTGCCAGCAGTGGCTGGGAAACCAATCAGCCCCAGCATTTT
CDR3aa: CASSGWETNQPQHF
d_gene: .
v_gene: TRBV25-1
abundance: .
j_gene: TRBJ1-5

CDR3nt: TGCGCCAGCAGCCCCCTGGACACGTACGAGCAGTACTTC
CDR3aa: CASSPLDTYEQYF
d_gene: .
v_gene: TRBV5-1
abundance: .
j_gene: TRBJ2-7

CDR3nt: TGCGCCAGCAGCTTCACAGGCAGAATCACCGGGGAGCTGTTTTTT
CDR3aa: CASSFTGRITGELFF
d_gene: .
v_gene: TRBV5-1
abundance: once
j_gene: TRBJ2-2

CDR3nt: TGTGCCATCAGTGAGCCGACAGGGAAAGAAACTGAAGCTTTCTTT
CDR3aa: CAISEPTGKETEAFF
d_gene: TRBD1
v_gene: TRBV10-3
abundance: .
j_gene: TRBJ1-1

CDR3nt: TGTGCCAGCAGCGCTACCTGGGGGGCGGAAGAAAAACTGTTTTTT
CDR3aa: CASSATWGAEEKLFF
d_gene: .
v_gene: TRBV9
abundance: .
j_gene: TRBJ1-4

CDR3nt: TGTGCCAGCAAACGGGGTTCAGGAAACACCATATATTTT
CDR3aa: CASKRGSGNTIYF
d_gene: .
v_gene: TRBV6-5
abundance: once
j_gene: TRBJ1-3

CDR3nt: TGTGCCAGCAGCTCCCCGGTTCTTAACACCGGGGAGCTGTTTTTT
CDR3aa: CASSSPVLNTGELFF
d_gene: .
v_gene: TRBV7-2
abundance: .
j_gene: TRBJ2-2

CDR3nt: TGTGCCACCAGCAGAGATCGAGGACGGGAGCCCCAGCATTTT
CDR3aa: CATSRDRGREPQHF
d_gene: .
v_gene: TRBV15
abundance: .
j_gene: TRBJ1-5

CDR3nt: TGTGCCAGCAGTTTGGCTAGCGGGGGGGGACAAGAGACCCAGTACTTC
CDR3aa: CASSLASGGGQETQYF
d_gene: TRBD2
v_gene: TRBV28
abundance: .
j_gene: TRBJ2-5

CDR3nt: TGTGCCAGCAGCTTAGTGGGCTCTCGAGATACGCAGTATTTT
CDR3aa: CASSLVGSRDTQYF
d_gene: .
v_gene: TRBV11-2
abundance: few
j_gene: TRBJ2-3